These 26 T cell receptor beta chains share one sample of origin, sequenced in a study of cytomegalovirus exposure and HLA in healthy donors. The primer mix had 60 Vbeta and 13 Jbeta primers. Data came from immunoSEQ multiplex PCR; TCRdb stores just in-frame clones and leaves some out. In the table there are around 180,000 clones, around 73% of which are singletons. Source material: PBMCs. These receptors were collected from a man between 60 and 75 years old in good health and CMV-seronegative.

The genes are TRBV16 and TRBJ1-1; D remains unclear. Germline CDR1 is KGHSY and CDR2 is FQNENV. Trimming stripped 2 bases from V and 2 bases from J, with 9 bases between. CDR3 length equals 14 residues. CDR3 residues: CASSQRGLNTEAFF. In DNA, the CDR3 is TGTGCCAGCAGCCAACGGGGTCTAAACACTGAAGCTTTCTTT.

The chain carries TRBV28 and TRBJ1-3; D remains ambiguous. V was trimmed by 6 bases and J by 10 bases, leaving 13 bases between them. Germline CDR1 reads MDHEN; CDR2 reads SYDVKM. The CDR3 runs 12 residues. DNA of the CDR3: TGTGCCAGCAGCTTGCCCTCCCGGACCATATATTTT. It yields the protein CASSLPSRTIYF.

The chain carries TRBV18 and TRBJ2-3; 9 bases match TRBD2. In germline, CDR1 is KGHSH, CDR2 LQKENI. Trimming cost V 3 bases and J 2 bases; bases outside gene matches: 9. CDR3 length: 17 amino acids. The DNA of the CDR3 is TGTGCCAGCTCACCTTTTCGGCGGGGGGGGTCCACAGATACGCAGTATTTT. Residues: CASSPFRRGGSTDTQYF.

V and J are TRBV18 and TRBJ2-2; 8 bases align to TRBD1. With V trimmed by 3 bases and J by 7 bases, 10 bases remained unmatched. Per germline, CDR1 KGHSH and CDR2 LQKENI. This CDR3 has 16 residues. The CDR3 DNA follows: TGTGCCAGCTCACCGTCCCCGGGACAGGCGGACGGGGAGCTGTTTTTT. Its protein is CASSPSPGQADGELFF.

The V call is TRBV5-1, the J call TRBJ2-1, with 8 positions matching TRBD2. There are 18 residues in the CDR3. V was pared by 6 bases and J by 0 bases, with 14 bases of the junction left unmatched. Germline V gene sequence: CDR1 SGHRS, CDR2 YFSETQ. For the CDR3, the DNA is TGCGCCAGCACTCTAGGTAGCGGGGCAACTAGCTCCTACAATGAGCAGTTCTTC. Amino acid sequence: CASTLGSGATSSYNEQFF.

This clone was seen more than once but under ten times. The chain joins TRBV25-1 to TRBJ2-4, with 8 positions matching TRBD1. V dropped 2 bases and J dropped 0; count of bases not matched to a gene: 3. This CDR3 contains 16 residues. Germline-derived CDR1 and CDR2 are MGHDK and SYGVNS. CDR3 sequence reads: CASSETGTGAKNIQYF. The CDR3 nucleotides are TGTGCCAGCAGTGAAACCGGGACAGGAGCCAAAAACATTCAGTACTTC.

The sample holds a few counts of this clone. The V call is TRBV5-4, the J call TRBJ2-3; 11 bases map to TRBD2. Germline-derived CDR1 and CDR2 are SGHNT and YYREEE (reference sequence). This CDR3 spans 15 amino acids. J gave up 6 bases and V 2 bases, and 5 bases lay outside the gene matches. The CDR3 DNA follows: TGTGCCAGCAGCTTTAGCGGGGGGGCTATGGATACGCAGTATTTT. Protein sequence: CASSFSGGAMDTQYF.

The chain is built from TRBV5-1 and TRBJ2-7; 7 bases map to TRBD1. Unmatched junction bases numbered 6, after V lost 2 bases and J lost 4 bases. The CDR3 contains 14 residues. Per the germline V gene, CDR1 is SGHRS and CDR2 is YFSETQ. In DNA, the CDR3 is TGCGCCAGCAGCTTCGGACAGGATCGGTACGAGCAGTACTTC. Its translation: CASSFGQDRYEQYF.

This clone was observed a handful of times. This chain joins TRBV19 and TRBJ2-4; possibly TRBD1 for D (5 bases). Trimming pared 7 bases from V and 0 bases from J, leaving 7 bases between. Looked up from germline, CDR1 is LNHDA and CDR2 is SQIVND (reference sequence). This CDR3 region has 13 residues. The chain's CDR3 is CASNQGAKNIQYF. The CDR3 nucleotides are TGTGCCAGTAATCAGGGAGCCAAAAACATTCAGTACTTC. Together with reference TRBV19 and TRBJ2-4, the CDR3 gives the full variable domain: DGGITQSPKYLFRKEGQNVTLSCEQNLNHDAMYWYRQDPGQGLRLIYYSQIVNDFQKGDIAEGYSVSREKKESFPLTVTSAQKNPTAFYLCASNQGAKNIQYFGAGTRLSVL.

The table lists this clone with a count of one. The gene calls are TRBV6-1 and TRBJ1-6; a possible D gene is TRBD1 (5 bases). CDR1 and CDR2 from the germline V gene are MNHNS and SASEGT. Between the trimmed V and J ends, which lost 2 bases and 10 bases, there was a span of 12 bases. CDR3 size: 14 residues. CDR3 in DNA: TGTGCCAGCAGTGAACAAGGGGTTAGCTCACCCCTCCACTTT. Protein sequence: CASSEQGVSSPLHF.

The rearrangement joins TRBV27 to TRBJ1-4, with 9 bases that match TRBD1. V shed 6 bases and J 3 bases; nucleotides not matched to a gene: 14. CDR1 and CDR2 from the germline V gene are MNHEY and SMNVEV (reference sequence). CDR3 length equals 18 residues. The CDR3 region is CASSQEATGGIANEKLFF. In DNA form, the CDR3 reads TGTGCCAGCAGCCAAGAAGCGACAGGGGGAATAGCTAATGAAAAACTGTTTTTT.

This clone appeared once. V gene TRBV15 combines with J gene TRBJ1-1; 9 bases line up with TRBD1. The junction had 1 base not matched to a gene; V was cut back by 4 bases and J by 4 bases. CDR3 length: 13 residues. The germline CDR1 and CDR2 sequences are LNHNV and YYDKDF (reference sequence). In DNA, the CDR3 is TGTGCCACCAGCACGACAGGGGGCACTGAAGCTTTCTTT. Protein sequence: CATSTTGGTEAFF. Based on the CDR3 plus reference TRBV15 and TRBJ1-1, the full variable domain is DAMVIQNPRYQVTQFGKPVTLSCSQTLNHNVMYWYQQKSSQAPKLLFHYYDKDFNNEADTPDNFQSRRPNTSFCFLDIRSPGLGDTAMYLCATSTTGGTEAFFGQGTRLTVV.

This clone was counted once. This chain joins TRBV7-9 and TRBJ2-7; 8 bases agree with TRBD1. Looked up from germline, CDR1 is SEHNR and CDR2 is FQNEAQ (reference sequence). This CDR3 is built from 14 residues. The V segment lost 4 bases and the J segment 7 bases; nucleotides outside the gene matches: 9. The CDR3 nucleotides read TGTGCCAGCAGCTCCGGACAGGGTACAAGGGAGCAGTACTTC. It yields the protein CASSSGQGTREQYF.

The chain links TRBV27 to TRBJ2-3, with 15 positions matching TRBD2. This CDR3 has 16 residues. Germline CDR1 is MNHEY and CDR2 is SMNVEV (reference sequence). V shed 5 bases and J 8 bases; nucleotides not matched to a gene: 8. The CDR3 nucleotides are TGTGCCAGCAGTGTACGGACTAGCGGGGGGGCGGGTACGCAGTATTTT. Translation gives CASSVRTSGGAGTQYF.

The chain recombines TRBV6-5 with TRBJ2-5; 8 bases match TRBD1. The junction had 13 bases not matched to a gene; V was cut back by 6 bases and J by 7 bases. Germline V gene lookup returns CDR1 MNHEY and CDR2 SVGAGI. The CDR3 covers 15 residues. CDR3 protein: CASSPRGRGLGTQYF. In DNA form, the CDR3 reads TGTGCCAGCAGCCCGAGAGGCAGGGGGCTGGGGACCCAGTACTTC.

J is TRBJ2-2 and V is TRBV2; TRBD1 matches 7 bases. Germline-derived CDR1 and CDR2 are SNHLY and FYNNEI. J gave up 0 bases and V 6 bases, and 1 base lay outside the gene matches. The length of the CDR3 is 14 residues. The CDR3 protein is CASRDRTNTGELFF. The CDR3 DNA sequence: TGTGCCAGCAGGGACAGGACGAACACCGGGGAGCTGTTTTTT.

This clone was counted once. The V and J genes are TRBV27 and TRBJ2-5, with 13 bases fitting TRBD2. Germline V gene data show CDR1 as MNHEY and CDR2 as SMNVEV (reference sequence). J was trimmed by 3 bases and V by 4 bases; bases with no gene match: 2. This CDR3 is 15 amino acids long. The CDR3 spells CASSSGTSGKETQYF. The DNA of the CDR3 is TGTGCCAGCAGTTCCGGGACTAGCGGGAAAGAGACCCAGTACTTC.

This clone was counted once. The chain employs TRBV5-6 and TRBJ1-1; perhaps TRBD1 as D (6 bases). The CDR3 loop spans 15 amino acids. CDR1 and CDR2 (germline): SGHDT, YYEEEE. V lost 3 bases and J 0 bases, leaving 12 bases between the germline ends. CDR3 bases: TGTGCCAGCAGCTCCACGGGACACCTGAACACTGAAGCTTTCTTT. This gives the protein CASSSTGHLNTEAFF.

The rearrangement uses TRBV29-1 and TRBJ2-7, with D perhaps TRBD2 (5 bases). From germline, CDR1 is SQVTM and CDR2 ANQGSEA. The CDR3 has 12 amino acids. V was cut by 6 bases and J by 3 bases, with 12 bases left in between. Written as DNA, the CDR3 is TGCAGCGTCCCCGACGGAGGCTACGAGCAGTACTTC. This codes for CSVPDGGYEQYF.

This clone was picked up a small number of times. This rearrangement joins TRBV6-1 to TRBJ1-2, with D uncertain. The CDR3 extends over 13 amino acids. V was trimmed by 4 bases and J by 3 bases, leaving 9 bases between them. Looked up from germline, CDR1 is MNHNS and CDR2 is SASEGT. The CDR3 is CASSVTPHYGYTF. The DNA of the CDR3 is TGTGCCAGCAGTGTTACACCACACTATGGCTACACCTTC.

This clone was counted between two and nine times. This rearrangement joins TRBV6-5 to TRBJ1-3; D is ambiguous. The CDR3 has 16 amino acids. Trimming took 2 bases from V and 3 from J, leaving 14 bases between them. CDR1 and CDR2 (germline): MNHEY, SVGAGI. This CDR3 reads CASSYAAEAGGNTIYF. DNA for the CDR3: TGTGCCAGCAGTTACGCTGCGGAAGCGGGTGGAAACACCATATATTTT.

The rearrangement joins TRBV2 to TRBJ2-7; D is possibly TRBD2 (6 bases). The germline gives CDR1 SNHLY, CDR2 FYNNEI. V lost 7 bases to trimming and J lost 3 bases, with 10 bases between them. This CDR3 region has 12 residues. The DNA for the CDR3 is TGTGCCAGCACGGAGGGGATCTACGAGCAGTACTTC. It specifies CASTEGIYEQYF.

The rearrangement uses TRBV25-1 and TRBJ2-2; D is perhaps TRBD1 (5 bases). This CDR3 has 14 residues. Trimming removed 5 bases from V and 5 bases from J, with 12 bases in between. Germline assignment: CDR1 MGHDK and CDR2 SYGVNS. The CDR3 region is CASSRQGGTGELFF. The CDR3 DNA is TGTGCCAGCAGTCGTCAGGGTGGTACCGGGGAGCTGTTTTTT. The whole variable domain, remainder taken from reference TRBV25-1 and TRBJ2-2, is EADIYQTPRYLVIGTGKKITLECSQTMGHDKMYWYQQDPGMELHLIHYSYGVNSTEKGDLSSESTVSRIRTEHFPLTLESARPSHTSQYLCASSRQGGTGELFFGEGSRLTVL.

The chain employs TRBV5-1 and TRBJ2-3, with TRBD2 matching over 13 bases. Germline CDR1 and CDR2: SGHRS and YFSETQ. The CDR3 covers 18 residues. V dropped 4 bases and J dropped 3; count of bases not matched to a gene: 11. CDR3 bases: TGCGCCAGCAGCGCGAGACGACTAGCGGGGGGCCATACAGATACGCAGTATTTT. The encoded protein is CASSARRLAGGHTDTQYF.

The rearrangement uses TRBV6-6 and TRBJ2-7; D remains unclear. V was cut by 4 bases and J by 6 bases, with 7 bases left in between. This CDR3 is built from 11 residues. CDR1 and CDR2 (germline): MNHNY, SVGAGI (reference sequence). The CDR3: CASSLRVEQYF. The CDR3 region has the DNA TGTGCCAGCAGTTTGAGAGTCGAGCAGTACTTC.

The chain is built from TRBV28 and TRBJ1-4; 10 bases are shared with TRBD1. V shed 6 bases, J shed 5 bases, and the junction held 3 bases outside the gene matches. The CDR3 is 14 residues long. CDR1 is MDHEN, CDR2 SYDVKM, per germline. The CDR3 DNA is TGTGCCAGCAGGTGGGACAGGGGAAATGAAAAACTGTTTTTT. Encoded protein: CASRWDRGNEKLFF.